The entry that follows covers one T cell receptor (beta chain) sequence. Its antigen remains unidentified. The sample originates from a study of tumor-infiltrating lymphocytes in localized non-small cell lung cancer. Findings of the study overall: IM1 and IM2 tumors showed no difference in T-cell fraction. Compared with uninvolved lung, tumors showed higher T cell infiltration by TCRbeta sequencing.

Data came from immunoSEQ multiplex PCR; TCRdb stores just in-frame clones and leaves some out. The sample yields 5,800 or so clones, 71% seen once. This CDR3 contains 15 residues. The junction had 3 bases not matched to a gene; V was cut back by 5 bases and J by 1 base. Germline V gives CDR1 MNHNS, CDR2 SASEGT. The sequence was obtained from a human donor with non-small cell lung cancer. The specimen was uninvolved lung tissue not adjacent to the tumor. This rearrangement joins TRBV6-1 to TRBJ2-5; 11 bases map to TRBD2. The DNA for the CDR3 is TGTGCCAGCAGTCCCGGGACTAGCGGCCAAGAGACCCAGTACTTC. Translation: CASSPGTSGQETQYF.